One and the same sample provided the 2 T cell receptor beta chains below, sequenced in a study of vaccination and CD4 T cells after COVID-19. The Oncomine TCR Beta short-read assay generated sequence data from the DNA of cultured CD4+ T cells. From the PCR reads, TCRdb called clonotypes with MiXCR, one entry per CDR3 protein. Counted here are 15,000 to 20,000 distinct CDR3 sequences, 40% to 55% occurring once; the ten biggest clones make up approximately 12%. Their cognate antigens are unknown. Indicated treatment: roughly 10-day PBMC culture with coronavirus spike peptide pools or control peptides (ViraFEST assay). The sequencing input was CD4+ T cells from blood, cultured in vitro. These receptors originate from a human donor who had recovered from COVID-19.

V is TRBV19 and J is TRBJ2-2; 10 nucleotides agree with TRBD1. Per the germline V gene, CDR1 is LNHDA and CDR2 is SQIVND (reference sequence). The ends lost 4 bases at V and 8 bases at J; junction bases unmatched: 10. The CDR3 contains 16 residues. CDR3 loop: CASSSQDRGIRGELFF. The CDR3 DNA sequence: TGTGCCAGTAGTAGCCAGGACAGGGGGATTAGGGGGGAGCTGTTTTTT.

Only a few counts were recorded for this clonotype. The CDR3 coding sequence is TGTGCCAGCAGTGATCACGGGACAGCTAACTATGGCTACACCTTC. Amino acid sequence: CASSDHGTANYGYTF. The gene calls are TRBV25-1 and TRBJ1-2, with 7 bases fitting TRBD1. The ends lost 3 bases at V and 0 bases at J; junction bases unmatched: 4. The CDR3 consists of 15 residues. Germline V gene lookup returns CDR1 MGHDK and CDR2 SYGVNS.